The sequence of this T cell receptor (beta chain) was determined in a study of Graves' ophthalmopathy and Graves' hyperthyroidism. Looking at the study overall: Before any treatment, peripheral blood was taken at the initial diagnosis.

This clonotype appeared many times. Ophthalmopathic donors had moderate-to-severe activity, CAS ≥3 and NOSPECS ≥4, with disease that had lasted under 3 months. The PBMCs had their origin in 10 ml of fresh peripheral blood. RNA served as the template for amplifying TCR beta CDR3 regions. Second-round multiplex PCR came after a first-round RT-PCR that employed HTBI primers. In TCRdb, the multiplex PCR reads were re-called with MiXCR into one record per CDR3 protein. This repertoire shows more than 150,000 distinct CDR3 sequences, over 35% found once; its top ten account for approximately 6.3%. Looked up from germline, CDR1 is KGHDR and CDR2 is SFDVKD. V dropped 3 bases and J dropped 3 bases, with 11 bases sitting between them. The CDR3 contains 14 residues.

The sample was peripheral blood. This TCR was recovered from a woman between 40 and 55 years old with Graves' ophthalmopathy. The gene calls are TRBV24-1 and TRBJ2-7, with a weak D call TRBD1 (5 bases). The CDR3 DNA reads TGTGCCACCAGTGATCCAGGGTTTGGCTACGAGCAGTACTTC. Its protein is CATSDPGFGYEQYF.